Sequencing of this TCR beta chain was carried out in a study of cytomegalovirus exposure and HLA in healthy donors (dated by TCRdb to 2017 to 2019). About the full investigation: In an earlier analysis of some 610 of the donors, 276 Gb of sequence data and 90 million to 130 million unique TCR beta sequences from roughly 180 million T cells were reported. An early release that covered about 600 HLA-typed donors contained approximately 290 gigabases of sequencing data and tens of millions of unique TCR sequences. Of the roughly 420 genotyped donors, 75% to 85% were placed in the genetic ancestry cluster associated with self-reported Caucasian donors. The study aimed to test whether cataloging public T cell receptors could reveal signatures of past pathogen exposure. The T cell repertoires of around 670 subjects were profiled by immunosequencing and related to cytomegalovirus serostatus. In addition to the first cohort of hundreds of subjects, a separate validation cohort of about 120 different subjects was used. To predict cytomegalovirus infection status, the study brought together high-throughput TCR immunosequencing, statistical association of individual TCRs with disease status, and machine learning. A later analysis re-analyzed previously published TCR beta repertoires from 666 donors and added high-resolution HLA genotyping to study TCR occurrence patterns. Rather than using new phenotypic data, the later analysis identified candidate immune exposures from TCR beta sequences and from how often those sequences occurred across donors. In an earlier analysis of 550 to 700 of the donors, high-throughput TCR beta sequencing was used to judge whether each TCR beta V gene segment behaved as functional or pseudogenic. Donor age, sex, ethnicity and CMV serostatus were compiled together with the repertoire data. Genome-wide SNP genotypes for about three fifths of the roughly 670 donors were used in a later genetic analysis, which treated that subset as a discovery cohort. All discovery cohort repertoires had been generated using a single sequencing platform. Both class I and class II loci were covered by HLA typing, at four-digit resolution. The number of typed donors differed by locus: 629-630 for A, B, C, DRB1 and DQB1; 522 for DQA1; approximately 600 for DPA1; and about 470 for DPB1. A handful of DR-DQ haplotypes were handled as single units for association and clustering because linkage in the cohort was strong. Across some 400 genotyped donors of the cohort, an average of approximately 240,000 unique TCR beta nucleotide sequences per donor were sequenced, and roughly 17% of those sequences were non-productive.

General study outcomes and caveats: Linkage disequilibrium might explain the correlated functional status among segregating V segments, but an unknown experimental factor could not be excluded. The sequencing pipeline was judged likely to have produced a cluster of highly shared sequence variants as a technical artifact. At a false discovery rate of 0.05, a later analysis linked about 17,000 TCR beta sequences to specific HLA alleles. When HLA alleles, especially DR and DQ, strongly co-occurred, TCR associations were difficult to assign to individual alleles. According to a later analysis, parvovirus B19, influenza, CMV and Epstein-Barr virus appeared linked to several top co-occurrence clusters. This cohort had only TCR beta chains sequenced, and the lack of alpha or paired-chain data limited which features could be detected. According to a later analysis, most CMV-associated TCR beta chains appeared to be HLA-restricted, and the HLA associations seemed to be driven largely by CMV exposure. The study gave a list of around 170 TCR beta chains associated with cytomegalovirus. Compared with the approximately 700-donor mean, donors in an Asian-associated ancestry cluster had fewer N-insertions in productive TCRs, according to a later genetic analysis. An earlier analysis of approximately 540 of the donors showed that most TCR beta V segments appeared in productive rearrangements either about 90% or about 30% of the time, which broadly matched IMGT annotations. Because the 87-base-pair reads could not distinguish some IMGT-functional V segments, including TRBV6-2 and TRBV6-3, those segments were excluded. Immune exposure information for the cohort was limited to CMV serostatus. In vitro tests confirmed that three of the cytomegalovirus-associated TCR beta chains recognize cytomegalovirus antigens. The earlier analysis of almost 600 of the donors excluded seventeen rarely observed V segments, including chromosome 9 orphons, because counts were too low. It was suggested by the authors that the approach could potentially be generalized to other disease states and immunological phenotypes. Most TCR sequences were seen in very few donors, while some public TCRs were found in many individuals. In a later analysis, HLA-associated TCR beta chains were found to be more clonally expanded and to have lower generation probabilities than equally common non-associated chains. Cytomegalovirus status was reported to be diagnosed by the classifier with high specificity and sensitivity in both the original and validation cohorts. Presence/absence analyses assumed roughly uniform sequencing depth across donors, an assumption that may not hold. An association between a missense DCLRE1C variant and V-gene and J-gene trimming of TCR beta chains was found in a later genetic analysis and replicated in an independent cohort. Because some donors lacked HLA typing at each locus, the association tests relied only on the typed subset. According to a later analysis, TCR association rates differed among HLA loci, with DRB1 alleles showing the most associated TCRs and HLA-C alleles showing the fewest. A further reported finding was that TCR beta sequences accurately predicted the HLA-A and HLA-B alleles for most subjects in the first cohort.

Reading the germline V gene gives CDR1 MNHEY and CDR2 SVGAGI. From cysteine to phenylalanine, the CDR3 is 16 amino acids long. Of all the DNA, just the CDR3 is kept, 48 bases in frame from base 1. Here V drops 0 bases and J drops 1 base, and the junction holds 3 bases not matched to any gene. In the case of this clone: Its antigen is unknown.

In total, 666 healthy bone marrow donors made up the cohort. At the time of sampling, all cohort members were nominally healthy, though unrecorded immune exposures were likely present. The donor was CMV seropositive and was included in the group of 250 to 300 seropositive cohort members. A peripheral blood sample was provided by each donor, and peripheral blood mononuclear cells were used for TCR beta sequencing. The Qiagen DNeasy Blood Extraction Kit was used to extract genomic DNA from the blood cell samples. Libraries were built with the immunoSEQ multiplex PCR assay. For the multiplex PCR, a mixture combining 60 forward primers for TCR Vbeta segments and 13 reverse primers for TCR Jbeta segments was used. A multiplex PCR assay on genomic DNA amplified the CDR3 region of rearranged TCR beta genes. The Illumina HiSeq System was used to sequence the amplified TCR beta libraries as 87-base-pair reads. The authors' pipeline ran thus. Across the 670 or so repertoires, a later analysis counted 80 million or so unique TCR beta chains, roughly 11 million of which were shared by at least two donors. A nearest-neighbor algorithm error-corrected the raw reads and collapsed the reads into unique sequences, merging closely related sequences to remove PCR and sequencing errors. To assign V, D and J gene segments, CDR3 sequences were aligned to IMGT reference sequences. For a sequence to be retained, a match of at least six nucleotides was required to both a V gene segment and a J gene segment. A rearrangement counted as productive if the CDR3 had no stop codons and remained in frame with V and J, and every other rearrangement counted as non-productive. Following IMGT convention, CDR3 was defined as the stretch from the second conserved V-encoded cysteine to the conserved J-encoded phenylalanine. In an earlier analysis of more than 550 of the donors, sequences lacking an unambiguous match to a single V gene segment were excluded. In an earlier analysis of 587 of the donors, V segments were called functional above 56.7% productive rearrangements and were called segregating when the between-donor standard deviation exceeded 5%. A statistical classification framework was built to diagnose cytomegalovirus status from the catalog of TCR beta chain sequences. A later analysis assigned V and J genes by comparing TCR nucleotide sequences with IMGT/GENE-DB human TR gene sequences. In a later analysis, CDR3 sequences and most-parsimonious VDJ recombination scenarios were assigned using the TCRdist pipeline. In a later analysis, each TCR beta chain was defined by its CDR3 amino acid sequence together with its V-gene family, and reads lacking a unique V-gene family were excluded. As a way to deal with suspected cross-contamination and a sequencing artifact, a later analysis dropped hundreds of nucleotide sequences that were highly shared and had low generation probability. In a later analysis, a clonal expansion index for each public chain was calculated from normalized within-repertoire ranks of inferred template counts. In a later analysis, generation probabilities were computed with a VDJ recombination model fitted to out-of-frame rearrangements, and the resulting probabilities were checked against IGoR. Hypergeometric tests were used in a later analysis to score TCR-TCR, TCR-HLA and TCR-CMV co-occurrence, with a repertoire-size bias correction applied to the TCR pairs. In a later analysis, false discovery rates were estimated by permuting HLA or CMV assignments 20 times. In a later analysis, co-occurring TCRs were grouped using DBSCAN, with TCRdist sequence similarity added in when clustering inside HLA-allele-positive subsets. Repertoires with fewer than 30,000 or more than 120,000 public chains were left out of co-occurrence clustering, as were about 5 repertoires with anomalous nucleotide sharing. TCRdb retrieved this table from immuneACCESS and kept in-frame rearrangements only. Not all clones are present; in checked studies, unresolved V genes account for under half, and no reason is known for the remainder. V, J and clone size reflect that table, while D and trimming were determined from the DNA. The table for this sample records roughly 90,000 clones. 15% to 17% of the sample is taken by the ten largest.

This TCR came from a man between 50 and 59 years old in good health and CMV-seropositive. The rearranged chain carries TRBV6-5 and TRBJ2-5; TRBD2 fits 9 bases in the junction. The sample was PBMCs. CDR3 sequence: CASSYSTTSGQETQYF. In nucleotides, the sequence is TGTGCCAGCAGTTACTCAACGACTAGCGGCCAAGAGACCCAGTACTTC.